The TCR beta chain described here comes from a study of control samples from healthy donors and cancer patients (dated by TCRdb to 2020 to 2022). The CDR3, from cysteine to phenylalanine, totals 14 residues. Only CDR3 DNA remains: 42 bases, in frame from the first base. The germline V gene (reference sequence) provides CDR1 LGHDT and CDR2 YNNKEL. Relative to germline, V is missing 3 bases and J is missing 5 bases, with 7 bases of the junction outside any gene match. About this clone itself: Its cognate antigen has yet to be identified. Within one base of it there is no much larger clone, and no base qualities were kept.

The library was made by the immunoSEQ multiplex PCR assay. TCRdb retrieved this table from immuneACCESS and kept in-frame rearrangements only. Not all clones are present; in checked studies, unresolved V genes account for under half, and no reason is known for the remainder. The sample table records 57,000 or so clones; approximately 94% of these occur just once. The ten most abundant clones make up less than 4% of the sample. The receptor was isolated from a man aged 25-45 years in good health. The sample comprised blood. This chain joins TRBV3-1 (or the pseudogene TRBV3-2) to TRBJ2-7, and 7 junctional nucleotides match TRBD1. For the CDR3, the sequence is CASSHFEGANEQYF. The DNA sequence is TGTGCCAGCAGCCATTTTGAGGGGGCGAACGAGCAGTACTTC.